These 9 T cell receptor beta chains were sequenced from one sample in a study of OX40 agonist ivuxolimab in advanced cancers. Measured with immunoSEQ multiplex PCR; TCRdb has only the in-frame clones, and not every one. The repertoire holds about 3,000 clones, with roughly three quarters as singletons. The sample here was CD4+ or CD8+ T cells sorted from blood, taken in a trial of the OX40 agonist ivuxolimab. The origin of the receptors is an adult with an advanced solid tumor such as melanoma, head and neck, liver or kidney cancer.

The chain employs TRBV28 and TRBJ2-5; D gene uncertain. This CDR3 has 17 residues. From germline, CDR1 is MDHEN and CDR2 SYDVKM. Trimming took 6 bases from V and 0 from J, leaving 20 bases between them. CDR3 sequence reads: CASRRILRLGNQETQYF. CDR3 sequence (DNA): TGTGCCAGCAGACGTATCCTACGCCTGGGTAACCAAGAGACCCAGTACTTC.

The genes are TRBV5-4 and TRBJ2-7; TRBD1 matches at 7 bases. Germline CDR1 is SGHNT and CDR2 is YYREEE (reference sequence). V lost 4 bases to trimming and J lost 5 bases; unmatched junction nucleotides: 6. The CDR3 contains 13 residues. The DNA of the CDR3 is TGTGCCAGCAGCCTGCGAGGGGGCAACGAGCAGTACTTC. Encoded protein: CASSLRGGNEQYF.

This clone was detected only a few times. The chain combines TRBV27 with TRBJ2-7, with 7 positions matching TRBD1. Germline V CDR1 and CDR2: MNHEY, SMNVEV (reference sequence). J was trimmed by 5 bases and V by 5 bases; bases with no gene match: 6. The CDR3 is made up of 13 amino acids. DNA for the CDR3: TGTGCCAGCAGTGGGGACAGCACCAACGAGCAGTACTTC. Amino acids: CASSGDSTNEQYF.

This clone was recorded only once. The rearrangement uses TRBV10-1 and TRBJ2-5; D is ambiguous. The CDR3 has 14 amino acids. Trimming removed 6 bases at V and 3 bases at J, with 14 bases between. The germline CDR1 and CDR2 sequences are WNHNN and SYGVQD (reference sequence). CDR3 DNA sequence: TGCGCCAGCAGCCAACGTACGACAAAAGAGACCCAGTACTTC. Protein sequence: CASSQRTTKETQYF.

This chain links TRBV7-2 with TRBJ2-7; D might be TRBD2 (6 bases). V was clipped by 5 bases and J by 3 bases, with 14 bases between them. Germline CDR1 SGHTA, CDR2 FQGNSA. This CDR3 spans 14 amino acids. The CDR3 region is CASSLNRENYEQYF. The CDR3, as DNA: TGTGCCAGCAGCCTGAATCGGGAGAACTACGAGCAGTACTTC.

The rearrangement uses TRBV30 and TRBJ2-1; tentatively, D is TRBD2 (6 bases). CDR3 length equals 13 residues. Germline lookup yields CDR1 GTSNPN and CDR2 SVGIG (reference sequence). Trimming cost V 3 bases and J 9 bases, with 15 bases left between them. CDR3 DNA: TGTGCCTGGAGGAAGGGAGGTGGGTTTGAGCAGTTCTTC. Translation gives CAWRKGGGFEQFF. Based on the CDR3 plus reference TRBV30 and TRBJ2-1, the full variable domain is SQTIHQWPATLVQPVGSPLSLECTVEGTSNPNLYWYRQAAGRGLQLLFYSVGIGQISSEVPQNLSASRPQDRQFILSSKKLLLSDSGFYLCAWRKGGGFEQFFGPGTRLTVL.

This clone was detected only a few times. The chain employs TRBV7-8 and TRBJ1-4; a possible D gene is TRBD1 (5 bases). CDR3 size: 15 residues. V was pared by 5 bases and J by 4 bases, with 14 bases between. Germline V CDR1 and CDR2: SGHVS, FQNEAQ. The CDR3 spells CASSLNLGDNEKLFF. The CDR3 coding sequence is TGTGCCAGCAGCCTAAATTTGGGGGATAATGAAAAACTGTTTTTT.

V gene TRBV10-1 combines with J gene TRBJ2-7; 8 bases are a match to TRBD1. The J segment lost 2 bases and the V segment lost 7 bases, leaving 10 bases of the junction unmatched. Germline loops: CDR1 WNHNN, CDR2 SYGVQD (reference sequence). This CDR3 region has 15 residues. The CDR3 reads CASKDRGRWAYEQYF. The CDR3 nucleotides read TGCGCCAGCAAAGACAGGGGCCGATGGGCCTACGAGCAGTACTTC.

Written as DNA, the CDR3 is TGTGCCAGCAGCGCCTCCAGACTAGCGGGACCCACAGATACGCAGTATTTT. Protein product: CASSASRLAGPTDTQYF. J is TRBJ2-3 and V is TRBV7-6, with 11 bases that match TRBD2. Looked up from germline, CDR1 is SGHVS and CDR2 is FNYEAQ. This CDR3 region has 17 residues. J gave up 2 bases and V 5 bases, and 9 bases lay outside the gene matches.